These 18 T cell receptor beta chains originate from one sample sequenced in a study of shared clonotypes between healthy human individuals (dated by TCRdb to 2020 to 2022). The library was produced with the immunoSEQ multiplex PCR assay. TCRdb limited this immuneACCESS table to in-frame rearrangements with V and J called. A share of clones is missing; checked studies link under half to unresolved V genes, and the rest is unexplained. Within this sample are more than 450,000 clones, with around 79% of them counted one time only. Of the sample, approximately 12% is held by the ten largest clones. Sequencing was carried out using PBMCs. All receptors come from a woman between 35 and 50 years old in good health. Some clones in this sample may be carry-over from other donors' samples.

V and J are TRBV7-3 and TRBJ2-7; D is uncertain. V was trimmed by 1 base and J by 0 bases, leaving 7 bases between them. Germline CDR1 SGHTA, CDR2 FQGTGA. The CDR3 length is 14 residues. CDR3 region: CASSLNGFSYEQYF. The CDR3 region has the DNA TGTGCCAGCAGCTTAAACGGTTTCTCCTACGAGCAGTACTTC.

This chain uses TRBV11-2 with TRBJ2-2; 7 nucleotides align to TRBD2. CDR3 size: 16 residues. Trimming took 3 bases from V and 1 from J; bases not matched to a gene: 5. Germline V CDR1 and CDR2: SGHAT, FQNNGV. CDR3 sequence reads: CASSFTSARNTGELFF. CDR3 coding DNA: TGTGCCAGCAGCTTCACTAGCGCTAGGAACACCGGGGAGCTGTTTTTT.

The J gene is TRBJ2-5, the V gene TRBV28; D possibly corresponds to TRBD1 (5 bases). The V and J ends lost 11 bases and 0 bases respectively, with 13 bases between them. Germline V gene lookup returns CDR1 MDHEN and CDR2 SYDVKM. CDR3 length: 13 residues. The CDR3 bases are TGTGCCGTCCAAGGGGTAAACCAAGAGACCCAGTACTTC. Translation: CAVQGVNQETQYF.

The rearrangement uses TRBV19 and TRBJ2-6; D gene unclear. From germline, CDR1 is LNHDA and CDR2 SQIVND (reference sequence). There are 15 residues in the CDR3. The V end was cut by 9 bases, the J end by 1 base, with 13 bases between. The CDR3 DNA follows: TGTGCCAGCCGGATTTACGGGTCTGGGGCCAACGTCCTGACTTTC. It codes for CASRIYGSGANVLTF.

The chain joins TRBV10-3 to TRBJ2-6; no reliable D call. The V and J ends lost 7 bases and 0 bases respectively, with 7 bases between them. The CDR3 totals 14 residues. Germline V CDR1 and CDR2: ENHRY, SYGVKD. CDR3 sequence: CAITGNSGANVLTF. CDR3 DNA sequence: TGTGCCATCACCGGCAACTCTGGGGCCAACGTCCTGACTTTC.

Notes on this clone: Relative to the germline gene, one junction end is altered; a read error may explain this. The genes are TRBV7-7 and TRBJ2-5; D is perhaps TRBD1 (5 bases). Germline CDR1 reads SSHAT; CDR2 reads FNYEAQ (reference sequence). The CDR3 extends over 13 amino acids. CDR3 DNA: TGTGCTAGCAGCGTTGACAGACAAGAGACCCAGTACTTC. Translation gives CASSVDRQETQYF.

The CDR3 protein is CAVRENTDTQYF. The CDR3 region has the DNA TGCGCCGTCCGGGAGAACACAGATACGCAGTATTTT. V and J are TRBV29-1 and TRBJ2-3, with TRBD2 as a possible D gene (6 bases). Germline V gene lookup returns CDR1 SQVTM and CDR2 ANQGSEA. The CDR3 covers 12 residues.

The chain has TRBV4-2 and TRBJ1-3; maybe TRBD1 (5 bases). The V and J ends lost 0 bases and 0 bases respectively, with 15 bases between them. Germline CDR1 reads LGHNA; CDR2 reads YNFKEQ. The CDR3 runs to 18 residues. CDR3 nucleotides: TGTGCCAGCAGCCAAGAGGACTCCCTAGGGGCCTCTGGAAACACCATATATTTT. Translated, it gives CASSQEDSLGASGNTIYF.

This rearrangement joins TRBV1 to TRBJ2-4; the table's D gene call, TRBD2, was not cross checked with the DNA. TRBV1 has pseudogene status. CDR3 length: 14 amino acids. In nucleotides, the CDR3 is TGCACCAGCAGCCCGAGAGGGTTAAAAAACATTCAGTACTTC. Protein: CTSSPRGLKNIQYF.

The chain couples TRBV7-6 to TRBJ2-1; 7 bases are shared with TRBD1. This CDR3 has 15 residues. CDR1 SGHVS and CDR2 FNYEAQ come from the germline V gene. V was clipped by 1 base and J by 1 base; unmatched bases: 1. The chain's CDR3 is CASSLGDSSYNEQFF. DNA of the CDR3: TGTGCCAGCAGCTTAGGGGACAGTTCCTACAATGAGCAGTTCTTC.

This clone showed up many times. CDR3 sequence (DNA): TGTGCCAGCAGCTTATCGCGGCTATCATACAATGAGCAGTTCTTC. It codes for CASSLSRLSYNEQFF. The rearrangement joins TRBV13 to TRBJ2-1, with D uncertain. Germline V gives CDR1 PRHDT, CDR2 FYEKMQ (reference sequence). The CDR3 covers 15 residues. With 2 bases removed from V and 4 bases from J, the gap between germline ends came to 12 bases. Complete variable domain (other parts from reference TRBV13 and TRBJ2-1): AAGVIQSPRHLIKEKRETATLKCYPIPRHDTVYWYQQGPGQDPQFLISFYEKMQSDKGSIPDRFSAQQFSDYHSELNMSSLELGDSALYFCASSLSRLSYNEQFFGPGTRLTVL.

As DNA, the CDR3 is TGTGCCAGCAGATGGGAACGGGACAGGGGGAGTCAGCCCCAGCATTTT. This codes for CASRWERDRGSQPQHF. The gene calls are TRBV28 and TRBJ1-5, with 11 positions matching TRBD1. The ends lost 6 bases at V and 6 bases at J; junction bases unmatched: 10. The germline CDR1 and CDR2 sequences are MDHEN and SYDVKM. This CDR3 is built from 16 residues.

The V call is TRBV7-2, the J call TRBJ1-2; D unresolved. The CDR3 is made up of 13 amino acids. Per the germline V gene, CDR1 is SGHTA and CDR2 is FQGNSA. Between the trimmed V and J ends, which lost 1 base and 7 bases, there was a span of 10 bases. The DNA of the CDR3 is TGTGCCAGCAGCTTAGTACGGACGGCTGGCTACACCTTC. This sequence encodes CASSLVRTAGYTF. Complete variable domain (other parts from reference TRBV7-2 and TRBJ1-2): GAGVSQSPSNKVTEKGKDVELRCDPISGHTALYWYRQSLGQGLEFLIYFQGNSAPDKSGLPSDRFSAERTGGSVSTLTIQRTQQEDSAVYLCASSLVRTAGYTFGSGTRLTVV.

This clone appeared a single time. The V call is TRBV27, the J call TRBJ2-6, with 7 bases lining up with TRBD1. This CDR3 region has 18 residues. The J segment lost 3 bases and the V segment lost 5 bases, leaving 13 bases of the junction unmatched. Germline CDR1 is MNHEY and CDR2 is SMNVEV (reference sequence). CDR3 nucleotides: TGTGCCAGCAGTCTAACCGGGACAGTGCTCGGTGGGGCCAACGTCCTGACTTTC. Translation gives CASSLTGTVLGGANVLTF.

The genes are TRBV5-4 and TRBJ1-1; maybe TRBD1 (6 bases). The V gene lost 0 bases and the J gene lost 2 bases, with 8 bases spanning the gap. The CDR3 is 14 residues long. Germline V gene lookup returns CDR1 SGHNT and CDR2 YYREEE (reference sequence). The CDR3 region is CASSLGRGNTEAFF. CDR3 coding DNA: TGTGCCAGCAGCTTGGGCAGGGGAAACACTGAAGCTTTCTTT.

CDR3 loop: CASRPGTGRGSFF. CDR3 coding DNA: TGTGCCAGCAGGCCCGGGACAGGGAGGGGTTCGTTCTTC. This chain joins TRBV25-1 and TRBJ2-1; 9 positions agree with TRBD1. Germline CDR1 MGHDK, CDR2 SYGVNS. The V and J ends lost 6 bases and 15 bases, in that order; junction bases with no gene match: 12. The CDR3 loop spans 13 amino acids.

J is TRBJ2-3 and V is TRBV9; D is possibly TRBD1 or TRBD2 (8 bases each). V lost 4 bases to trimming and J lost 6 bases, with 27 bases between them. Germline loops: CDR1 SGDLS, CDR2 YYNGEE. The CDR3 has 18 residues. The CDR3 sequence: CASSPQGGSGKVGDTQYF. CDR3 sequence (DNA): TGTGCCAGCAGCCCACAGGGGGGTAGCGGGAAAGTTGGTGATACGCAGTATTTT.

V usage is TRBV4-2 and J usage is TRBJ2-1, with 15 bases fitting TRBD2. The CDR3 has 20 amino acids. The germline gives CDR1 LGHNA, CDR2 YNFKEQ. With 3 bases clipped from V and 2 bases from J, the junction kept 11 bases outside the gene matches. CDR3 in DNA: TGTGCCAGCAGCCAGGGGCGGACTAGCGGGAGGGCCGGTACCTACAATGAGCAGTTCTTC. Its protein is CASSQGRTSGRAGTYNEQFF.